These T cell receptor beta chains were read from a single sample in a study of blood T cell repertoires in COVID-19. TCRdb's copy holds only in-frame clones and misses some; the assay was immunoSEQ multiplex PCR. The sample includes about 280,000 clones, 86% of them seen just once. The sample was peripheral blood. These TCRs come from a man aged 40-50 years with active or convalescent COVID-19. Each CDR3 is given with its conserved first and last residue. D genes are given only for firm matches. A row's size may be missing; if present it is once, few, many or a size class.

j_call d_call v_call clone_size cdr3_aa cdr3_nt
TRBJ2-7 . TRBV11-2 . CASSPPGRETYEQYF TGTGCCAGCAGCCCACCGGGGCGGGAAACCTACGAGCAGTACTTC
TRBJ2-3 . TRBV7-9 . CASSPGQLSTDTQYF TGTGCCAGCAGCCCCGGACAGTTGAGTACAGATACGCAGTATTTT
TRBJ1-4 . TRBV2 . CASSATGYNEKLFF TGTGCCAGCAGTGCAACAGGTTATAATGAAAAACTGTTTTTT
TRBJ1-2 TRBD1 TRBV4-2 . CASSQEGGQGPNYGYTF TGTGCCAGCAGCCAAGAGGGGGGACAGGGACCAAACTATGGCTACACCTTC
TRBJ2-7 TRBD2 TRBV19 . CASTPTASGGGEQYF TGTGCCAGTACCCCAACTGCTAGCGGGGGAGGCGAGCAGTACTTC
TRBJ2-1 TRBD2 TRBV24-1 . CATSDLPTSGKYNEQFF TGTGCCACCAGTGATCTCCCGACTAGCGGGAAATACAATGAGCAGTTCTTC
TRBJ1-2 . TRBV2 . CASSPSLGYTF TGTGCCAGCAGTCCTAGTCTTGGCTACACCTTC
TRBJ2-7 TRBD1 TRBV28 . CASSLMTTGGVYEQYF TGTGCCAGCAGTTTAATGACGACAGGGGGCGTGTACGAGCAGTACTTC
TRBJ1-1 . TRBV24-1 . CATKQGNTEAFF TGTGCCACCAAACAGGGAAACACTGAAGCTTTCTTT
TRBJ1-5 . TRBV9 . CASSVGRGANQPQHF TGTGCCAGCAGCGTAGGTCGGGGGGCGAATCAGCCCCAGCATTTT
TRBJ2-7 TRBD2 TRBV7-2 once CASSRAGGPPYEQYF TGTGCCAGCAGTCGCGCGGGAGGGCCCCCCTACGAGCAGTACTTC
TRBJ2-1 . TRBV19 . CASTPGRASYNEQFF TGTGCCAGTACCCCGGGCAGGGCATCCTACAATGAGCAGTTCTTC
TRBJ1-2 TRBD1 TRBV7-3 . CASSSRQGRGGYTF TGTGCCAGCAGCTCCCGACAGGGAAGGGGAGGCTACACCTTC
TRBJ2-2 TRBD2 TRBV5-6 . CASSLTSGANTGELFF TGTGCCAGCAGCTTGACTAGCGGGGCGAACACCGGGGAGCTGTTTTTT
TRBJ1-1 TRBD1 TRBV24-1 . CATSPTGQGANPEAFF TGTGCCACCAGTCCTACCGGACAGGGGGCTAATCCTGAAGCTTTCTTT
TRBJ1-3 . TRBV5-1 once CASSVTEVGNTIYF TGCGCCAGCAGCGTGACAGAAGTTGGAAACACCATATATTTT
TRBJ1-2 . TRBV6-1 few CASSEIAQGSYGYTF TGTGCCAGCAGTGAAATTGCACAGGGATCCTATGGCTACACCTTC